The sequence of this TCR beta chain was determined in a study of blood T cells in healthy people across ages. V was pared by 7 bases and J by 0 bases, with 3 bases of the junction left unmatched. From germline, CDR1 is MNHNS and CDR2 SASEGT. CDR3 length: 15 amino acids. It was with a sample-barcoded 5' primer and a J-beta primer mix that a second PCR of about 7 to 12 cycles was run. TCRdb re-called the 5' RACE reads through MiXCR, storing one row per CDR3 protein. The table includes about 730,000 distinct CDR3 sequences, around 46% detected once. This sequence joins TRBV6-1 and TRBJ2-7; TRBD2 aligns across 13 bases. Source material: blood. The origin of this receptor is a woman in her sixties or seventies in good health. The CDR3 DNA reads TGTGCCAGCATACTAGCGGGAGGGGGCTCCTACGAGCAGTACTTC. It yields the protein CASILAGGGSYEQYF.